This TCR beta chain is from a study of T cell repertoires in cytomegalovirus infection. Background on the study: HLA-C-restricted CMV epitopes, recently identified, and well-studied HLA-B-restricted ones were used by the study. Public TCR beta signatures provided an indication of both CMV infection and a matching HLA type.

Germline CDR1 SGHRS, CDR2 YFSETQ. The CDR3 is 14 amino acids. Trimming removed 1 base at V and 0 bases at J, with 5 bases between. A note on this clonotype: What it binds is unknown.

TCRdb independently ran MiXCR on the reads; one entry per CDR3 protein. Among around 300,000 distinct CDR3 sequences listed, around 20% were seen once. Study results and caveats: Adding up the frequency of public TCR beta families identified people who carried CMV plus the relevant HLA.

The source material was cultured PBMCs, sampled from culture after CMV antigen stimulation. This receptor was taken from a human donor in good health (CMV status not recorded). Some clones in this sample may be carry-over from other donors' samples. This chain joins TRBV5-1 and TRBJ1-3; no clear D gene. CDR3 nucleotide sequence: TGCGCCAGCAGCTTGCCAGGCTCTGGAAACACCATATATTTT. It translates to CASSLPGSGNTIYF.